What follows are 14 T cell receptor beta chains derived from one specimen sequenced in a study of blood T cell repertoires in COVID-19. Here immunoSEQ multiplex PCR was the method, and the copy in TCRdb shows in-frame clones only, minus some. Of around 330,000 clones listed, around 87% are singletons. The specimen sequenced was peripheral blood. The origin of the receptors is a woman in her 50s with active or convalescent COVID-19.

The chain uses TRBV6-2 or TRBV6-3 and TRBJ2-2; 8 nucleotides line up with TRBD1. The J segment lost 7 bases and the V segment lost 2 bases, leaving 3 bases of the junction unmatched. Germline CDR1 reads MNHEY; CDR2 reads SVGEGT. The CDR3 covers 14 residues. CDR3 coding DNA: TGTGCCAGCAGTTACCAACAGGGGGTCGGGGAGCTGTTTTTT. This encodes CASSYQQGVGELFF.

The chain uses TRBV12-3 or TRBV12-4 and TRBJ1-4; 7 positions match TRBD1. This CDR3 has 13 amino acids. V lost 6 bases to trimming and J lost 4 bases; unmatched junction nucleotides: 2. The CDR3: CASRGQSNEKLFF. The CDR3 DNA sequence: TGTGCCAGCAGGGGACAGAGTAATGAAAAACTGTTTTTT.

The J gene is TRBJ2-2, the V gene TRBV18; D is possibly TRBD1 (5 bases). This CDR3 has 12 residues. The germline V gene has CDR1 KGHSH and CDR2 LQKENI. V shed 8 bases and J shed 6 bases, with 10 bases lying between them. For the CDR3, the DNA is TGTGCCAGCCCTCAGGGTGCCGGGGAGCTGTTTTTT. It yields the protein CASPQGAGELFF. Combining the CDR3 with reference TRBV18 and TRBJ2-2 gives the whole variable domain NAGVMQNPRHLVRRRGQEARLRCSPMKGHSHVYWYRQLPEEGLKFMVYLQKENIIDESGMPKERFSAEFPKEGPSILRIQQVVRGDSAAYFCASPQGAGELFFGEGSRLTVL.

V usage is TRBV18 and J usage is TRBJ1-2, with TRBD1 identical over 9 bases. Germline CDR1 is KGHSH and CDR2 is LQKENI. Trimming removed 1 base from V and 0 bases from J; junction bases left unmatched: 6. This CDR3 has 17 residues. This CDR3 reads CASSPRTGEATNYGYTF. The CDR3 DNA follows: TGTGCCAGCTCACCACGGACAGGGGAGGCTACTAACTATGGCTACACCTTC.

The rearrangement uses TRBV30 and TRBJ1-5; tentatively, D is TRBD1 (6 bases). The V end lost 7 bases, the J end lost 2 bases, and 12 bases lay between the germline ends. From germline, CDR1 is GTSNPN and CDR2 SVGIG (reference sequence). The CDR3 sequence is 13 residues long. The CDR3 sequence: CALEQGGNQPQHF. CDR3 DNA sequence: TGTGCCTTAGAACAGGGCGGCAATCAGCCCCAGCATTTT.

The chain links TRBV12-5 to TRBJ1-5; D gene unclear. Deletions cut 1 base from V and 2 bases from J, with 6 bases between. The germline CDR1 and CDR2 sequences are LGHNT and FRNRAP. This CDR3 is 14 amino acids long. The CDR3: CASGLGFGNQPQHF. The CDR3 bases are TGTGCTAGTGGTTTGGGTTTCGGCAATCAGCCCCAGCATTTT.

In its sample, this clone was seen once. The rearrangement uses TRBV11-3 and TRBJ1-5; no firm D call. V was pared by 6 bases and J by 4 bases, with 13 bases between. This CDR3 region has 14 residues. Germline V CDR1 and CDR2: SGHNT, YENEEA. The CDR3 reads CASSRSRENQPQHF. The CDR3 DNA follows: TGTGCCAGCAGTCGGTCTCGGGAAAATCAGCCCCAGCATTTT.

The chain carries TRBV5-5 and TRBJ1-2, with D possibly matching TRBD1 (6 bases). Germline V CDR1 and CDR2: SGHKS, YYEKEE (reference sequence). CDR3 length: 15 amino acids. V was shortened by 4 bases and J by 4 bases, with 17 bases between the two germline ends. The CDR3, as DNA: TGTGCCAGCAGCCTGGGGCCTCAGGGGACCTATGGCTACACCTTC. This codes for CASSLGPQGTYGYTF.

V gene TRBV7-9 combines with J gene TRBJ1-4; TRBD1 aligns across 9 bases. This CDR3 contains 17 residues. CDR1 and CDR2 from the germline V gene are SEHNR and FQNEAQ (reference sequence). After removal of 5 bases from V and 7 bases from J, the junction contained 14 bases not matched to a gene. Written as DNA, the CDR3 is TGTGCCAGCAGCCTCGCCCCGGGACAGGGATTTAGTGAAAAACTGTTTTTT. This codes for CASSLAPGQGFSEKLFF.

This clone was counted a single time. This chain uses TRBV29-1 with TRBJ2-7; weak D call: TRBD1 (5 bases). With 5 bases removed from V and 6 bases from J, the gap between germline ends came to 14 bases. The CDR3 covers 12 residues. Germline V gives CDR1 SQVTM, CDR2 ANQGSEA. CDR3 sequence (DNA): TGCAGCGTTACCTCTGGGGCTAGCGAGCAGTACTTC. It encodes CSVTSGASEQYF.

The chain joins TRBV6-4 to TRBJ1-2; D possibly corresponds to TRBD1 (5 bases). Germline V gives CDR1 MRHNA, CDR2 SNTAGT. The CDR3 runs to 13 residues. The germline V and J ends were trimmed by 5 bases and 2 bases, with 9 bases remaining between them. The CDR3 sequence: CASSRGSNYGYTF. CDR3 DNA sequence: TGTGCCAGCAGTCGGGGGTCCAACTATGGCTACACCTTC.

The gene calls are TRBV28 and TRBJ1-1, with D possibly matching TRBD1 (5 bases). The CDR3 totals 13 residues. Germline assignment: CDR1 MDHEN and CDR2 SYDVKM. V was clipped by 5 bases and J by 1 base, with 8 bases between them. Here the CDR3 reads CASSLDRNTEAFF. DNA of the CDR3: TGTGCCAGCAGTCTCGACAGGAACACTGAAGCTTTCTTT. Supplemented by reference TRBV28 and TRBJ1-1, the full variable domain reads DVKVTQSSRYLVKRTGEKVFLECVQDMDHENMFWYRQDPGLGLRLIYFSYDVKMKEKGDIPEGYSVSREKKERFSLILESASTNQTSMYLCASSLDRNTEAFFGQGTRLTVV.

This clone is a singleton in its sample. V gene TRBV12-5 combines with J gene TRBJ1-2; 8 bases are a match to TRBD1. Trimming at V came to 8 bases and at J to 7 bases, leaving 18 bases not matched to a gene. The germline CDR1 and CDR2 sequences are LGHNT and FRNRAP. The CDR3 totals 16 residues. The CDR3 nucleotides are TGTGCTAGTTCCCTCGGACAGGGCTATCGGTTGGGTGGCTACACCTTC. This encodes CASSLGQGYRLGGYTF.

There are a few counts of this clone. J is TRBJ1-3 and V is TRBV6-1, with TRBD1 as a possible D gene (5 bases). Germline V gene sequence: CDR1 MNHNS, CDR2 SASEGT. V lost 2 bases to trimming and J lost 4 bases, with 21 bases between them. The CDR3 spans 18 residues. Written as DNA, the CDR3 is TGTGCCAGCAGTGAAACTTTCCCCTCCACAGGATCCGGAAACACCATATATTTT. It translates to CASSETFPSTGSGNTIYF.